This T cell receptor beta chain comes out of a study of cytotoxic CD8 clonotypes in ibrutinib-treated CLL. Per germline, CDR1 MGHDK and CDR2 SYGVNS. CDR3 length equals 15 residues. The V gene end was trimmed by 1 base and the J gene end by 2 bases; junction bases not matched to a gene: 3. Sequenced by immunoSEQ multiplex PCR; TCRdb stores in-frame clones only, minus some. The sample includes 25,000 to 30,000 clones, 75% to 85% of them seen just once. This chain links TRBV25-1 with TRBJ2-3; 7 bases are a match to TRBD1. The input for sequencing was PBMCs, taken after 24 months of ibrutinib treatment. The sequence derives from a human donor with chronic lymphocytic leukemia. CDR3 nucleotide sequence: TGTGCCAGCAGTGAATGGGACAGTCCCACAGATACGCAGTATTTT. It specifies CASSEWDSPTDTQYF. The complete variable domain, with remaining parts taken from reference TRBV25-1 and TRBJ2-3, reads EADIYQTPRYLVIGTGKKITLECSQTMGHDKMYWYQQDPGMELHLIHYSYGVNSTEKGDLSSESTVSRIRTEHFPLTLESARPSHTSQYLCASSEWDSPTDTQYFGPGTRLTVL.